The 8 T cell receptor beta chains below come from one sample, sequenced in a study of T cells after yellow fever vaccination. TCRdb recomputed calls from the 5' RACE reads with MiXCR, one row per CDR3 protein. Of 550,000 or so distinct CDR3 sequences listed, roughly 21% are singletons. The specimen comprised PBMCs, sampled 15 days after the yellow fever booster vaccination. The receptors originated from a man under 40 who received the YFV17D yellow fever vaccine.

CDR3 bases: TGTGCCAGCAGTGAAGCGAGGGATTCACCCCTCCACTTT. Its translation is CASSEARDSPLHF. The chain couples TRBV6-1 to TRBJ1-6; the D is unclear. CDR3 length: 13 residues. V gave up 0 bases and J gave up 8 bases, with 5 bases separating them. Germline V gene sequence: CDR1 MNHNS, CDR2 SASEGT.

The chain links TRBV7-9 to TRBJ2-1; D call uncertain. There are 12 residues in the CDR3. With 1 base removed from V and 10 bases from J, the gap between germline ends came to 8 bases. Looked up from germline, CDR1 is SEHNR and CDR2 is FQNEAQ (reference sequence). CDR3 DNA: TGTGCCAGCAGCTTAGTGGCGTTCGAGCAGTTCTTC. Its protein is CASSLVAFEQFF.

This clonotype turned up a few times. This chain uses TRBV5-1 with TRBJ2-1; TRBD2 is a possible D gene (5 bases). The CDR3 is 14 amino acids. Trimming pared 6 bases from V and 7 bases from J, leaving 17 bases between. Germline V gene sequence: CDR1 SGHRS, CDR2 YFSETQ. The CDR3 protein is CASNTAGGVNEQFF. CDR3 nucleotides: TGCGCCAGCAATACGGCAGGAGGTGTGAATGAGCAGTTCTTC.

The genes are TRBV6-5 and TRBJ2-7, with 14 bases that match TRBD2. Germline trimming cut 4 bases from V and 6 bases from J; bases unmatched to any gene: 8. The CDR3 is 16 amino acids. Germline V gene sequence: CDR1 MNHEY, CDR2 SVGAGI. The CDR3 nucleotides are TGTGCCAGCAGTTTACCGGGACTAGCGGGAGTGGTCGAGCAGTACTTC. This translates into CASSLPGLAGVVEQYF.

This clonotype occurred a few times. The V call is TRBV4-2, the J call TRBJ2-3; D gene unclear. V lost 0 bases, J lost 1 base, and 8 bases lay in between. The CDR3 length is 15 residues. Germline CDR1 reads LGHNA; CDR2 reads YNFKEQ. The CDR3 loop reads CASSQDWRRTDTQYF. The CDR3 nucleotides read TGTGCCAGCAGCCAAGATTGGCGTCGCACAGATACGCAGTATTTT.

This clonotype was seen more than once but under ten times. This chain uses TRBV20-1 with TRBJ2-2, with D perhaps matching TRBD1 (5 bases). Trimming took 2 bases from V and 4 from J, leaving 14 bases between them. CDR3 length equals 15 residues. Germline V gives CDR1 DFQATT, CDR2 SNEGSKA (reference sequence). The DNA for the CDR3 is TGCAGTGCTAGAAAGTCGGGTGGGGCCACCGGGGAGCTGTTTTTT. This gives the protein CSARKSGGATGELFF.

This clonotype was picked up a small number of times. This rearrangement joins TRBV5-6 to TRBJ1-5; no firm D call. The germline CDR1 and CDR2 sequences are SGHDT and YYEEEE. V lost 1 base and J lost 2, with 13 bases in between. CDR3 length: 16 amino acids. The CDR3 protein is CASSLFSGKGNQPQHF. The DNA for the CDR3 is TGTGCCAGCAGCTTGTTCTCGGGTAAAGGCAATCAGCCCCAGCATTTT.

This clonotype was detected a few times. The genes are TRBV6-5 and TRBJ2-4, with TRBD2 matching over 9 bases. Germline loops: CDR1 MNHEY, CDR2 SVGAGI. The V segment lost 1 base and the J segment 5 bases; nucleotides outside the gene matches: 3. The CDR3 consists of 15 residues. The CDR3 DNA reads TGTGCCAGCAGTTACTTTTCTAGCGGGGAAAACATTCAGTACTTC. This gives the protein CASSYFSSGENIQYF.